Detailed here is one T cell receptor beta chain. The antigen remains undetermined. The same CDR3 is also encoded by other DNA sequences in this sample. Limited-stage small-cell lung cancer patients underwent surgery between 2008 and 2020. Normal lung samples lay at least 2 cm from the tumor margin. This sample stems from a study of T cells and copy number aberrations in small-cell lung cancer. This CDR3 has 13 amino acids. V lost 0 bases to trimming and J lost 5 bases, with 8 bases between them. Germline CDR1 MGHRA, CDR2 YSYEKL. Points from the study as a whole: Sequencing artifacts are a known risk, since all specimens were formalin-fixed paraffin-embedded.

Assay used: immunoSEQ multiplex PCR; TCRdb lists only in-frame clones, some missing. The profile covers over a thousand clones, with 80% to 90% appearing a single time and around 7% taken by the ten largest. The specimen was normal tissue next to the tumor. V is TRBV4-1 and J is TRBJ2-7; D might be TRBD1 or TRBD2, each matching 5 bases. This receptor was obtained from a man between 60 and 75 years old with small cell lung cancer. CDR3 sequence: CASSQDPGHEQYF. The CDR3 DNA follows: TGCGCCAGCAGCCAAGATCCGGGGCACGAGCAGTACTTC.